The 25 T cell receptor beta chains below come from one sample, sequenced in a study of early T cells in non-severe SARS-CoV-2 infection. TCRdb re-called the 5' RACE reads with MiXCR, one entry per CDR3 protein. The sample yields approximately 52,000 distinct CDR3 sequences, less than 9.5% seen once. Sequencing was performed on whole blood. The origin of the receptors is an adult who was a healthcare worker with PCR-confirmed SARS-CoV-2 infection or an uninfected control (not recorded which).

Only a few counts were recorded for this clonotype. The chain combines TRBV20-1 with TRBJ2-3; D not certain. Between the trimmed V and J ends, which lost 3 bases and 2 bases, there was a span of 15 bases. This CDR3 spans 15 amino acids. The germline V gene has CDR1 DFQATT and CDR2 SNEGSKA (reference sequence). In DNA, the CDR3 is TGCAGTGCTAGTCCCCTGGGCGGATACACAGATACGCAGTATTTT. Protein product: CSASPLGGYTDTQYF.

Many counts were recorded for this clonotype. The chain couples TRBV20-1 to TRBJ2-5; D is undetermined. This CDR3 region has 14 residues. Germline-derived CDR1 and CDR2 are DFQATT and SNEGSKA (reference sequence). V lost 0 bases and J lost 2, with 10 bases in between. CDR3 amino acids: CSARDIEDQETQYF. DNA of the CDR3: TGCAGTGCTAGAGATATAGAGGATCAAGAGACCCAGTACTTC.

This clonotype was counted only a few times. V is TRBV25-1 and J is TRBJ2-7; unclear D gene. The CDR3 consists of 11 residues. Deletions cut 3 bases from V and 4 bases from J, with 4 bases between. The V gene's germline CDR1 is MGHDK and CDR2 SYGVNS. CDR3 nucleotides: TGTGCCAGCAGTGAGGGGTACGAGCAGTACTTC. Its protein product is CASSEGYEQYF.

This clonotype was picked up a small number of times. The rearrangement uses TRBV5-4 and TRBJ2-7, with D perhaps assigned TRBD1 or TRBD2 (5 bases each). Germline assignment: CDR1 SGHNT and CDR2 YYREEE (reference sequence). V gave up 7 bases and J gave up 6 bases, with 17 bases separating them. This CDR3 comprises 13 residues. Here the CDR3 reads CASYGTKESEQYF. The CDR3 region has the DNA TGTGCCAGCTACGGGACCAAGGAGAGCGAGCAGTACTTC.

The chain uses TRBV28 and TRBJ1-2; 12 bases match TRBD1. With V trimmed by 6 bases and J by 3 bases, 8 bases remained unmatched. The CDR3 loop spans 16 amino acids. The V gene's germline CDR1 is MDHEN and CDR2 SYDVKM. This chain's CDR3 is CASSAGTGGTYYGYTF. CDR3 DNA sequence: TGTGCCAGCAGCGCCGGGACAGGGGGCACTTACTATGGCTACACCTTC.

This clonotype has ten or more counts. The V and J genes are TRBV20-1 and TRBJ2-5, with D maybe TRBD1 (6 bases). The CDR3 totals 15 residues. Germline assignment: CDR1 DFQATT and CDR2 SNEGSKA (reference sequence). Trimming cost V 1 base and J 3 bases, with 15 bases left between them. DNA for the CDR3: TGCAGTGCTAGAGGAATGGACAGTTTTAAAGAGACCCAGTACTTC. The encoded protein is CSARGMDSFKETQYF.

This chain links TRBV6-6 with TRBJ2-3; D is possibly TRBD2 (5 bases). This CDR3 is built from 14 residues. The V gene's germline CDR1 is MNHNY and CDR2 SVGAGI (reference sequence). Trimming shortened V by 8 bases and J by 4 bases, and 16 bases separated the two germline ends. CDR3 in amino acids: CASRTYGRPDTQYF. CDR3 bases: TGTGCCAGCCGGACGTATGGGAGACCAGATACGCAGTATTTT.

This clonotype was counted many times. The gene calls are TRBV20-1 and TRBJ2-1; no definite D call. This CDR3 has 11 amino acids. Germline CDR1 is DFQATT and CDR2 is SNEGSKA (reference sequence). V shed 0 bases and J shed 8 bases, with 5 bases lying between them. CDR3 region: CSARDFHEQFF. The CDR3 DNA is TGCAGTGCTAGAGATTTCCATGAGCAGTTCTTC.

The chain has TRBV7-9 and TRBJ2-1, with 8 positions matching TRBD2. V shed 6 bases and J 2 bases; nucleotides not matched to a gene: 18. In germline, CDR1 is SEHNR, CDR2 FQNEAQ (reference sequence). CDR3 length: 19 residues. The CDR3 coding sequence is TGTGCCAGCAGTTTGACTAGCGAGGCACCACGCTTTACCTACAATGAGCAGTTCTTC. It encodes CASSLTSEAPRFTYNEQFF.

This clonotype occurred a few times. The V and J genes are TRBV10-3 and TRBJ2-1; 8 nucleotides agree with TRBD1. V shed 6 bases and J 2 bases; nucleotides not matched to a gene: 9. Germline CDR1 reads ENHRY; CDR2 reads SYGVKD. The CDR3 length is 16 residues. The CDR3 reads CAISGTGGMAYNEQFF. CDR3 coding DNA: TGTGCCATCAGCGGAACAGGGGGGATGGCCTACAATGAGCAGTTCTTC.

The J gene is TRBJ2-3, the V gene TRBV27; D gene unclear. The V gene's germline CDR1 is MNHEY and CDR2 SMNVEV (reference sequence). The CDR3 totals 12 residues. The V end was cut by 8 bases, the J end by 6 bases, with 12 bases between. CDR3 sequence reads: CASRPNVDTQYF. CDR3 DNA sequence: TGTGCCAGCCGCCCAAATGTGGATACGCAGTATTTT.

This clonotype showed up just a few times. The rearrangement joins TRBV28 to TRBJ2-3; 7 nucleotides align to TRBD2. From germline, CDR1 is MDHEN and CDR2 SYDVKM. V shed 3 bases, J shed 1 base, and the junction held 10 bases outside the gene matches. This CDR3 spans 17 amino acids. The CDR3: CASSFGYEAGRTDTQYF. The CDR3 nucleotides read TGTGCCAGCAGTTTTGGTTACGAAGCGGGACGCACAGATACGCAGTATTTT. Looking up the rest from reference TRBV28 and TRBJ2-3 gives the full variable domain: DVKVTQSSRYLVKRTGEKVFLECVQDMDHENMFWYRQDPGLGLRLIYFSYDVKMKEKGDIPEGYSVSREKKERFSLILESASTNQTSMYLCASSFGYEAGRTDTQYFGPGTRLTVL.

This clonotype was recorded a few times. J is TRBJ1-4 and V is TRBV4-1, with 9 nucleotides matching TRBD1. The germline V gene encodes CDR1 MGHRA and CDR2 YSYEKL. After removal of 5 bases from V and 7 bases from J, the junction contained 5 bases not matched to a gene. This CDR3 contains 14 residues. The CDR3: CASSSGTGTEKLFF. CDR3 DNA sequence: TGCGCCAGCAGCTCCGGGACAGGGACTGAAAAACTGTTTTTT.

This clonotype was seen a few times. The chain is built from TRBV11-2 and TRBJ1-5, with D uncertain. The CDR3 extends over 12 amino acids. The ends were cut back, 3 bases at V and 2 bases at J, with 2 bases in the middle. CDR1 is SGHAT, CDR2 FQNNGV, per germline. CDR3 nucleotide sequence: TGTGCCAGCAGCTTGGGCAATCAGCCCCAGCATTTT. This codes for CASSLGNQPQHF.

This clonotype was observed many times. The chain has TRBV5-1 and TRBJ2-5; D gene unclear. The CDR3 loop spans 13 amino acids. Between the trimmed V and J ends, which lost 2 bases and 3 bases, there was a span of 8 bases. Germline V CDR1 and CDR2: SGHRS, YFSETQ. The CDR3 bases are TGCGCCAGCAGCTTATCGGGTAAAGAGACCCAGTACTTC. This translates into CASSLSGKETQYF. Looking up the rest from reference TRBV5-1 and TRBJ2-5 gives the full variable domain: KAGVTQTPRYLIKTRGQQVTLSCSPISGHRSVSWYQQTPGQGLQFLFEYFSETQRNKGNFPGRFSGRQFSNSRSEMNVSTLELGDSALYLCASSLSGKETQYFGPGTRLLVL.

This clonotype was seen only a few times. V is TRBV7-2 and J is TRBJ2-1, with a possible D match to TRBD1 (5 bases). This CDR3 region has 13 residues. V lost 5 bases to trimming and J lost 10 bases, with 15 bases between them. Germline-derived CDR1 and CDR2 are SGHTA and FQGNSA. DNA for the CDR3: TGTGCCAGCAGCGCGCAGGACACTGGAGAGCAGTTCTTC. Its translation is CASSAQDTGEQFF.

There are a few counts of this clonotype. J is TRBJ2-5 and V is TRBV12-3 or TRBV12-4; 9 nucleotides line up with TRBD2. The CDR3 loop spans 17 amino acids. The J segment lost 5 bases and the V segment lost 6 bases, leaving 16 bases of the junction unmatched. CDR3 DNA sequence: TGTGCCAGCAGCTCCCTAAGTGGCGGGAGGGCCGCGGAGACCCAGTACTTC. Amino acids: CASSSLSGGRAAETQYF.

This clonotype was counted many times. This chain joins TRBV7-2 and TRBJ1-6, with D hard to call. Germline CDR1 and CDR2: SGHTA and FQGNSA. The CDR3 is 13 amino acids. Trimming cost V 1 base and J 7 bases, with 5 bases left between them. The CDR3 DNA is TGTGCCAGCAGCTTAGGGGTAAATTCACCCCTCCACTTT. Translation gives CASSLGVNSPLHF.

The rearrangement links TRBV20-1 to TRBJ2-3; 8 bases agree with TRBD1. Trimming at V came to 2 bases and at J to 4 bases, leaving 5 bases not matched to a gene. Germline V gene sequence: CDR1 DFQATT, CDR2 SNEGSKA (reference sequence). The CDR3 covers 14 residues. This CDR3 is CSARLVQGADTQYF. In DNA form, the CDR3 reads TGCAGTGCTAGATTAGTACAGGGGGCAGATACGCAGTATTTT.

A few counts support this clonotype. CDR3 sequence (DNA): TGCAGTGCTAGAGACGCTTACGAGCAGTACTTC. It codes for CSARDAYEQYF. V and J are TRBV20-1 and TRBJ2-7; no reliable D call. The CDR3 runs 11 residues. Germline CDR1 DFQATT, CDR2 SNEGSKA (reference sequence). V lost 0 bases and J lost 4, with 4 bases in between.

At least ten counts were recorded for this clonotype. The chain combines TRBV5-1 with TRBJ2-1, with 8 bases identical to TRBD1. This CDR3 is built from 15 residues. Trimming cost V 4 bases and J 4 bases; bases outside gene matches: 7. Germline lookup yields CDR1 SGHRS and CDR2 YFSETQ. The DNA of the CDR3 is TGCGCCAGCAGCACGACAGGGGCGGAATACAATGAGCAGTTCTTC. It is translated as CASSTTGAEYNEQFF.

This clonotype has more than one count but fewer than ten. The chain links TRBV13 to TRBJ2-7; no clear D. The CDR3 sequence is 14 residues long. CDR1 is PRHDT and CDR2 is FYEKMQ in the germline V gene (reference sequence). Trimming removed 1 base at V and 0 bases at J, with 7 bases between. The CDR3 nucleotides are TGTGCCAGCAGCTTAGATGGGCGCTCCTACGAGCAGTACTTC. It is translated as CASSLDGRSYEQYF.

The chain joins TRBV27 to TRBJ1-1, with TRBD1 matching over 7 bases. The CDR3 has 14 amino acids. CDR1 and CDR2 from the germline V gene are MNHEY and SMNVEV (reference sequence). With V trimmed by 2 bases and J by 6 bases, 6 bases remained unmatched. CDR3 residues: CASSLGTVVSEAFF. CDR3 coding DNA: TGTGCCAGCAGTTTAGGGACAGTAGTTTCTGAAGCTTTCTTT.

CDR3 sequence (DNA): TGTGCCAGCAGCTCCCAGCAAGACTATGGCTACACCTTC. It codes for CASSSQQDYGYTF. The gene calls are TRBV7-8 and TRBJ1-2; D remains ambiguous. Germline values: CDR1 SGHVS, CDR2 FQNEAQ. V dropped 4 bases and J dropped 3 bases, with 9 bases sitting between them. The CDR3 totals 13 residues.

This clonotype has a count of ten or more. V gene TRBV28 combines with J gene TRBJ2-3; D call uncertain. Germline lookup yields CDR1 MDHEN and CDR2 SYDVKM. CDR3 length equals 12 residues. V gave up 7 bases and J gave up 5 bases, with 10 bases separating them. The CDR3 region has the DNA TGTGCCAGCAATTCCCAAGGAGATACGCAGTATTTT. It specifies CASNSQGDTQYF.